Listed below are T cell receptor beta chains from one sample, sequenced in a study of blood T cell repertoires in COVID-19. TCRdb keeps only in-frame clones here, not all; method: immunoSEQ multiplex PCR. Of over 350,000 clones listed, approximately 90% are singletons. What was sequenced was peripheral blood. These receptors came from a woman aged 30 to 39 with active or convalescent COVID-19. CDR3s include the opening cysteine and the closing phenylalanine or tryptophan.

>TRBV5-1
CASSATGFMNTEAFF
>TRBV10-3
CAISESQPYEQYF
>TRBV5-5
CASSLAGPGSYEQYF
>TRBV7-2
CASSPRTGVVRETQYF
>TRBV11-2
CASTTSALNTEAFF
>TRBV15
CATSRGGTVEYHTF
>TRBV6-6
CASSPAGTSGLEQYF
>TRBV10-2
CASSPPGNTIYF
>TRBV7-8
CASSLERMNEQFF
>TRBV6-6
CASSPPELRDRVGKLFF
>TRBV6-5
CASSKSSGYQETQYF
>TRBV4-1
CASSQEGEGLNGYTF
>TRBV12-3/TRBV12-4
CASSSDRGETQYF
>TRBV18
CASSPVTSGNSRGQETQYF
>TRBV10-3
CAISADRAQGQPQHF
>TRBV24-1
CATSDQEGANYGYTF
>TRBV24-1
CATSDTRSNQPQHF
>TRBV6-5
CASSYYSSGQGGGYTF
>TRBV28
CASSPPGSTDTQYF
>TRBV24-1
CATSDGTSGYNEQFF
>TRBV7-8
CASRLGGTEAIGNTIYF
>TRBV19
CASSITPWEGNQPQHF
>TRBV18
CASSPPTGGLSYNEQFF
>TRBV5-1
CASSWGQGARDYEQYF
>TRBV19
CASSMNGAGETQYF
>TRBV14
CASSQRLAGAYEQYF
>TRBV19
CASRGINYGYTF
>TRBV6-1
CASSDGQTYSNQPQHF
>TRBV18
CASSPPQGAYEQYF
>TRBV6-5
CASRSRGPNTEAFF
>TRBV6-2/TRBV6-3
CASSYSRQAGGVETQYF
>TRBV2
CASSNKGADGYTF
>TRBV30
CASARNRVNTEAFF
>TRBV10-3
CAIRENDRVSEAFF
>TRBV10-2
CASYGTGDKMNTEAFF
>TRBV5-8
CASSKASPGGYTF
>TRBV5-4
CASSSGENIQYF
>TRBV30
CAWDMGLAGDNEQFF
>TRBV21-1
CASSKEVLWGQGITDTQYF
>TRBV30
CALKRELDNEQFF
>TRBV3-1/TRBV3-2
CASSQTGQTNEKLFF
>TRBV11-2
CASSLGSGASSYEQYF
>TRBV19
CATRGLAGRGSDTQYF
>TRBV29-1
CSVDRGWSEAFF
>TRBV30
CAWSLGPAGGIEQYF
>TRBV4-1
CASSPSRDFSYNEQFF
>TRBV18
CASSPGRASTDTQYF
>TRBV7-8
CASSLGGNEKLFF
>TRBV12-3/TRBV12-4
CASSLSGKETQYF
>TRBV18
CASSPSGTGYGYTF
>TRBV25-1
CASSDRDRGIPTYGYTF
>TRBV5-4
CASSFARGQNGYTF